This T cell receptor beta chain originates from a study of patients with pleural tuberculosis. This clonotype has ten or more counts. Trimming cost V 4 bases and J 6 bases, with 19 bases left between them. The germline CDR1 and CDR2 sequences are MGHRA and YSYEKL. This CDR3 contains 16 residues. TCRdb reprocessed the reads with MiXCR, giving one entry per CDR3 protein. This repertoire shows 25,000 to 30,000 distinct CDR3 sequences, approximately 20% found once; its top ten account for 3.5%. The V and J genes are TRBV4-1 and TRBJ2-4, with D perhaps TRBD2 (6 bases). Sequences were obtained from peripheral blood. This sequence originates from a human donor with pleural tuberculosis. CDR3 amino acids: CASSPPLGGNGNIQYF. The CDR3, as DNA: TGCGCCAGCAGCCCACCCCTTGGGGGGAACGGAAACATTCAGTACTTC.